Presented here are 10 T cell receptor beta chains from one specimen sequenced in a study of blood T cell repertoires in COVID-19. Produced via immunoSEQ multiplex PCR; TCRdb's table is partial and in-frame only. In the table there are over 75,000 clones, approximately 84% of which are singletons. The material sequenced was peripheral blood. Source of these receptors: a man between 65 and 85 years old with acute or convalescent COVID-19.

This clone was detected only a few times. The V call is TRBV12-3 or TRBV12-4, the J call TRBJ1-1, with D uncertain. V was trimmed by 6 bases and J by 7 bases, leaving 12 bases between them. The CDR3 totals 12 residues. For the CDR3, the DNA is TGTGCCAGCAGCCCCGGGAGGGATGAAGCTTTCTTT. Its translation is CASSPGRDEAFF.

This clone was observed a handful of times. The rearrangement joins TRBV3-1 (or the pseudogene TRBV3-2) to TRBJ1-2, with D unresolved. Between the trimmed V and J ends, which lost 1 base and 7 bases, there was a span of 7 bases. Germline-derived CDR1 and CDR2 are LGHDT and YNNKEL (reference sequence). The length of the CDR3 is 12 residues. In DNA form, the CDR3 reads TGTGCCAGCAGCCAAGTGCAGGTTGGCTACACCTTC. The encoded protein is CASSQVQVGYTF.

The gene calls are TRBV3-1 (or the pseudogene TRBV3-2) and TRBJ2-3; TRBD2 agrees at 11 bases. The germline V gene encodes CDR1 LGHDT and CDR2 YNNKEL (reference sequence). Trimming at V came to 4 bases and at J to 5 bases, leaving 5 bases not matched to a gene. The CDR3 sequence is 15 residues long. CDR3 coding DNA: TGTGCCAGCAGCCTGACTAGCGGGGCTCTAGATACGCAGTATTTT. Its translation: CASSLTSGALDTQYF.

The rearrangement joins TRBV30 to TRBJ2-1; 8 bases fit TRBD2. This CDR3 is built from 13 residues. V was pared by 7 bases and J by 1 base, with 3 bases of the junction left unmatched. Per germline, CDR1 GTSNPN and CDR2 SVGIG (reference sequence). CDR3 residues: CAFERGSYNEQFF. The CDR3 DNA follows: TGTGCCTTCGAGCGGGGGTCCTACAATGAGCAGTTCTTC.

The rearrangement joins TRBV9 to TRBJ1-4; D gene uncertain. This CDR3 spans 16 amino acids. V shed 3 bases and J shed 6 bases, with 18 bases lying between them. Germline V gives CDR1 SGDLS, CDR2 YYNGEE. CDR3 amino acids: CASSAGISEFYEKLFF. In nucleotides, the CDR3 is TGTGCCAGCAGCGCCGGGATTTCGGAGTTTTATGAAAAACTGTTTTTT.

A few counts support this clone. The chain has TRBV30 and TRBJ1-2, with 8 bases that match TRBD1. The ends lost 4 bases at V and 4 bases at J; junction bases unmatched: 8. CDR3 length equals 14 residues. The germline V gene encodes CDR1 GTSNPN and CDR2 SVGIG (reference sequence). The CDR3 spells CAWNTGGFSYGYTF. The CDR3 DNA sequence: TGTGCCTGGAATACAGGGGGTTTTAGCTATGGCTACACCTTC.

The table lists this clone with a few counts. The rearrangement joins TRBV21-1 to TRBJ2-1; the D call of TRBD2 is as the table states it, not checked on the DNA. TRBV21-1 is noted as a pseudogene. The CDR3 length is 16 residues. This chain's CDR3 is CASSKWEADSYNEQFF. CDR3 coding DNA: TGTGCCAGCAGCAAATGGGAAGCGGACTCCTACAATGAGCAGTTCTTC.

The gene calls are TRBV28 and TRBJ2-7; 10 bases agree with TRBD1. Germline V CDR1 and CDR2: MDHEN, SYDVKM. This CDR3 is 15 amino acids long. J gave up 5 bases and V 8 bases, and 12 bases lay outside the gene matches. In DNA form, the CDR3 reads TGTGCCAGCGGAAAGGCCGGGACAGGGGTACACGAGCAGTACTTC. Translating gives CASGKAGTGVHEQYF.

The table lists this clone with a count of one. The J gene is TRBJ2-1, the V gene TRBV30; 7 nucleotides align to TRBD2. The germline V gene has CDR1 GTSNPN and CDR2 SVGIG (reference sequence). V shed 1 base, J shed 1 base, and the junction held 1 base outside the gene matches. The CDR3 is made up of 14 amino acids. The CDR3 sequence is CAWSGAGSYNEQFF. CDR3 nucleotide sequence: TGTGCCTGGAGTGGAGCGGGATCCTACAATGAGCAGTTCTTC.

This rearrangement joins TRBV12-3 or TRBV12-4 to TRBJ2-2; D gene ambiguous. Trimming took off 6 bases at V and 5 bases at J, with 7 bases between the two ends. The length of the CDR3 is 12 residues. CDR3 residues: CASRPGTGELFF. DNA for the CDR3: TGTGCCAGCAGGCCCGGGACCGGGGAGCTGTTTTTT.